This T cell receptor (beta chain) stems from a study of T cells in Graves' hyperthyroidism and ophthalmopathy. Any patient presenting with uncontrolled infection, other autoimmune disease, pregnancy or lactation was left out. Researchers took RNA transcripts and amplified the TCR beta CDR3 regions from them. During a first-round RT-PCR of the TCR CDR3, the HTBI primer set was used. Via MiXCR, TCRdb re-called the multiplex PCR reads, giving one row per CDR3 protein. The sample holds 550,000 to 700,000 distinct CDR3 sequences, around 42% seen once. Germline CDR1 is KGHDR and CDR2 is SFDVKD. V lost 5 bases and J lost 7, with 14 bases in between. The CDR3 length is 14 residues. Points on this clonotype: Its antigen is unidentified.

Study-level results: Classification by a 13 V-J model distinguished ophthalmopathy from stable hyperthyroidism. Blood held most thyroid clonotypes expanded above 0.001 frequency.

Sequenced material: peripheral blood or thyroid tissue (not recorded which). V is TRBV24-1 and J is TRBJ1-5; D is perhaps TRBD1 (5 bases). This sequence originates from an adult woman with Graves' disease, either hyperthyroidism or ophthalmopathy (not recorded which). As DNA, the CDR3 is TGTGCCACCAGTGCCGAATATGGGGACCAGCCCCAGCATTTT. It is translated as CATSAEYGDQPQHF.